There are a few counts of the clone carrying this TCR beta chain. As yet, its antigen is unknown. The sample comes from a study of T cell repertoires in cytomegalovirus infection. Whole-study context: Well-studied HLA-B-restricted CMV epitopes were used in the study alongside recently identified HLA-C-restricted ones. Matching HLA type and CMV infection were both indicated by public TCR beta signatures.

CDR1 and CDR2 from the germline V gene are MNHNY and SVGAGI (reference sequence). V lost 5 bases and J lost 4, with 9 bases in between. The CDR3 runs 12 residues. Findings and caveats of the study: HLA-C-restricted CMV clonotypes gave the most frequent clonotype in two of eight donors. Summed public TCR beta family frequency identified CMV carriers bearing the relevant HLA.

TCRdb itself ran the reads through MiXCR, one entry per CDR3 protein. The data contain some 920,000 distinct CDR3 sequences, around 30% of them seen just once; the ten biggest clones take up 11% to 15%. The receptor was isolated from a human donor in good health (CMV status not recorded). Some clones in this sample may be carry-over from other donors' samples. The chain has TRBV6-6 and TRBJ2-7, with D unclear. The material was cultured CD8+ T cells from PBMCs, obtained from culture after CMV antigen stimulation. CDR3 nucleotide sequence: TGTGCCAGCAGTGACATAGGATACGAGCAGTACGTC. Its protein product is CASSDIGYEQYV.